Presented here are 17 T cell receptor beta chains from one specimen sequenced in a study of shared clonotypes between healthy human individuals (TCRdb year 2020). The method behind the library was the immunoSEQ multiplex PCR assay. This immuneACCESS table, as held by TCRdb, lists in-frame sequences with V and J called but not all clones. Of the missing ones, under half trace to an unresolved V gene in checked studies; the others have no known cause. This sample lists roughly 1 million clones; approximately 72% were detected once. The ten most abundant clones make up about 1.5% of the sample. Input material: memory CD4+ T cells sorted from blood. The sample's cell subset or site label is to be understood as: CD45RA-negative fraction. Receptors were obtained from a man between 18 and 29 years old in good health.

The V and J genes are TRBV10-1 and TRBJ2-3; no definite D call. The CDR3 loop spans 16 amino acids. Per germline, CDR1 WNHNN and CDR2 SYGVQD (reference sequence). V gave up 3 bases and J gave up 0 bases, with 13 bases separating them. The CDR3 sequence is CASSDYGSLSTDTQYF. Written as DNA, the CDR3 is TGCGCCAGCAGTGATTATGGTAGTCTGAGCACAGATACGCAGTATTTT.

In this sample, this clone turned up once. This sample also contains other DNA sequences that code for the same CDR3. This chain joins TRBV19 and TRBJ1-2; D is possibly TRBD1 (6 bases). From germline, CDR1 is LNHDA and CDR2 SQIVND (reference sequence). The germline V and J ends were trimmed by 2 bases and 5 bases, with 6 bases remaining between them. CDR3 size: 12 residues. CDR3 sequence (DNA): TGTGCCAGTAGTATACAGGGGTATGGCTACACCTTC. It translates to CASSIQGYGYTF. Looking up the rest from reference TRBV19 and TRBJ1-2 gives the full variable domain: DGGITQSPKYLFRKEGQNVTLSCEQNLNHDAMYWYRQDPGQGLRLIYYSQIVNDFQKGDIAEGYSVSREKKESFPLTVTSAQKNPTAFYLCASSIQGYGYTFGSGTRLTVV.

Turning to this clone: The same CDR3 is also encoded by other DNA sequences in this sample. The chain recombines TRBV29-1 with TRBJ1-3; tentatively, D is TRBD1 (6 bases). V was shortened by 4 bases and J by 0 bases, with 10 bases between the two germline ends. The length of the CDR3 is 14 residues. The germline gives CDR1 SQVTM, CDR2 ANQGSEA. Here the CDR3 DNA reads TGCAGCGTTGCTGGACAGAGCTCTGGAAACACCATATATTTT. It specifies CSVAGQSSGNTIYF.

The chain carries TRBV2 and TRBJ1-4, with 8 bases matching TRBD1. The CDR3 length is 16 residues. The germline gives CDR1 SNHLY, CDR2 FYNNEI. With 2 bases clipped from V and 7 bases from J, the junction kept 9 bases outside the gene matches. CDR3 amino acids: CASSERAGGKVEKLFF. DNA for the CDR3: TGTGCCAGCAGTGAAAGGGCAGGGGGCAAGGTTGAAAAACTGTTTTTT.

The rearrangement uses TRBV2 and TRBJ1-2; D unclear. The CDR3 sequence is 13 residues long. The V gene's germline CDR1 is SNHLY and CDR2 FYNNEI. The V and J ends lost 8 bases and 8 bases respectively, with 18 bases between them. The CDR3 here is CASGIDGIYGYTF. CDR3 in DNA: TGTGCCAGCGGAATAGACGGGATCTACGGCTACACCTTC.

The chain is built from TRBV5-1 and TRBJ2-1; D could derive from TRBD1 or TRBD2 (5 bases each). Germline assignment: CDR1 SGHRS and CDR2 YFSETQ. CDR3 size: 15 residues. V was shortened by 3 bases and J by 6 bases, with 16 bases between the two germline ends. CDR3 in DNA: TGCGCCAGCAGCTCTCTGGGGGATAGGAGCAATGAGCAGTTCTTC. Its translation is CASSSLGDRSNEQFF.

The rearrangement uses TRBV6-5 and TRBJ2-5, with a weak D call TRBD1 (6 bases). The CDR3 is made up of 13 amino acids. Germline CDR1 reads MNHEY; CDR2 reads SVGAGI. V lost 6 bases and J lost 5, with 13 bases in between. The CDR3 coding sequence is TGTGCCAGCAGATCCGGACAGTGGGAGACCCAGTACTTC. Its translation: CASRSGQWETQYF.

The chain couples TRBV7-2 to TRBJ1-2; tentative D call: TRBD1 (5 bases). Germline V gives CDR1 SGHTA, CDR2 FQGNSA. The length of the CDR3 is 14 residues. The V gene lost 4 bases and the J gene lost 8 bases, with 17 bases spanning the gap. Here the CDR3 reads CASSSRDSAGGYTF. The DNA of the CDR3 is TGTGCCAGCAGCTCCCGAGACAGTGCGGGGGGCTACACCTTC.

J is TRBJ2-7 and V is TRBV21-1; the table's D call, TRBD1, has no DNA check behind it. TRBV21-1 is assigned pseudogene status. This CDR3 region has 15 residues. The CDR3 sequence is CASSTRQELSYEQYF. The CDR3 coding sequence is TGTGCCAGCAGCACGCGACAGGAGTTGTCCTACGAGCAGTACTTC.

The sample holds one count of this clone. The chain links TRBV5-4 to TRBJ2-3; 11 nucleotides align to TRBD2. The CDR3 spans 15 residues. V lost 1 base to trimming and J lost 6 bases; unmatched junction nucleotides: 4. CDR1 and CDR2 (germline): SGHNT, YYREEE (reference sequence). In DNA, the CDR3 is TGTGCCAGCAGCTTGACTAGCGGGAGTCGGGATACGCAGTATTTT. Translated, it gives CASSLTSGSRDTQYF.

Written as DNA, the CDR3 is TGTGCCAGCAACCCGTCGCTCTCTGGGGCCAACGTCCTGACTTTC. Translated: CASNPSLSGANVLTF. V gene TRBV28 combines with J gene TRBJ2-6; D is unclear. Per the germline V gene, CDR1 is MDHEN and CDR2 is SYDVKM. This CDR3 is 15 amino acids long. Trimming left V 7 bases short and J 0 bases short, with 10 bases between. Filled out from reference TRBV28 and TRBJ2-6, the complete variable domain reads DVKVTQSSRYLVKRTGEKVFLECVQDMDHENMFWYRQDPGLGLRLIYFSYDVKMKEKGDIPEGYSVSREKKERFSLILESASTNQTSMYLCASNPSLSGANVLTFGAGSRLTVL.

Points on this clone: The sample contains more than one DNA sequence encoding this CDR3. V usage is TRBV7-8 and J usage is TRBJ2-1; weak D call: TRBD2 (6 bases). This CDR3 comprises 16 residues. Germline V gives CDR1 SGHVS, CDR2 FQNEAQ. The ends were cut back, 1 base at V and 0 bases at J, with 10 bases in the middle. The CDR3 nucleotides are TGTGCCAGCAGCTTAGGACGGGGGAGCTCCTACAATGAGCAGTTCTTC. Residues: CASSLGRGSSYNEQFF.

Remarks on this clone: This same CDR3 is encoded by further DNA sequences in the sample. CDR3 DNA: TGTGCCAGCAGCGAACAGGGGAGGACTGAAGCTTTCTTT. It specifies CASSEQGRTEAFF. The chain employs TRBV27 and TRBJ1-1, with 7 bases aligning to TRBD1. The CDR3 sequence is 13 residues long. Germline-derived CDR1 and CDR2 are MNHEY and SMNVEV (reference sequence). V lost 6 bases to trimming and J lost 5 bases; unmatched junction nucleotides: 6.

The rearrangement links TRBV18 to TRBJ1-3; D remains ambiguous. Germline V gene lookup returns CDR1 KGHSH and CDR2 LQKENI. V shed 4 bases and J shed 4 bases, with 5 bases lying between them. There are 12 residues in the CDR3. CDR3 amino acids: CASSQQGNTIYF. For the CDR3, the DNA is TGTGCCAGCTCACAACAAGGAAACACCATATATTTT.

The chain combines TRBV7-9 with TRBJ1-6; D is undetermined. The CDR3 spans 16 residues. Trimming left V 6 bases short and J 0 bases short, with 12 bases between. Germline CDR1 and CDR2: SEHNR and FQNEAQ (reference sequence). In nucleotides, the CDR3 is TGTGCCAGCAGTACCGGTTTGGGCTCCTATAATTCACCCCTCCACTTT. Protein sequence: CASSTGLGSYNSPLHF.

This sequence joins TRBV7-2 and TRBJ2-3; D gene unclear. This CDR3 has 13 amino acids. Trimming shortened V by 3 bases and J by 2 bases, and 6 bases separated the two germline ends. Germline V gene lookup returns CDR1 SGHTA and CDR2 FQGNSA. The CDR3, as DNA: TGTGCCAGCAGCTTGGACCCCACAGATACGCAGTATTTT. Protein sequence: CASSLDPTDTQYF.

The V gene is TRBV15, the J gene TRBJ2-1; 7 nucleotides line up with TRBD2. Germline CDR1 and CDR2: LNHNV and YYDKDF (reference sequence). This CDR3 is built from 17 residues. V gave up 3 bases and J gave up 3 bases; unmatched junction bases: 11. The CDR3 here is CATSRGPGEGRYNEQFF. Here the CDR3 DNA reads TGTGCCACCAGCAGGGGCCCCGGGGAGGGTCGCTACAATGAGCAGTTCTTC.